This T cell receptor beta chain was sequenced during a study of cytomegalovirus exposure and HLA in healthy donors. Study-wide context: The early release's HLA-typed donors yielded tens of millions of unique TCRs. Notes on the study in general: A cluster of highly shared sequence variants was likely a sequencing artifact. In a later analysis, V- and J-gene trimming of beta chains associated with a DCLRE1C missense variant, replicated independently.

Regarding this clone: What it recognizes is unknown.

The PCR made use of 60 Vbeta and 13 Jbeta primers. Profiled with immunoSEQ multiplex PCR; TCRdb holds only in-frame clones, not every one. The top ten hold about 2% of the sample, which has tens of thousands of clones, 40% to 50% seen once. The CDR3 is 11 amino acids. Trimming removed 4 bases at V and 10 bases at J, with 11 bases between. CDR1 and CDR2 (germline): SQVTM, ANQGSEA. Healthy bone marrow donors made up the cohort. What was sequenced was PBMCs. This chain uses TRBV29-1 with TRBJ2-1; D possibly corresponds to TRBD2 (5 bases). The TCR sequence derives from a woman between 50 and 59 years old in good health and CMV-seronegative. The chain's CDR3 is CSVGEGLEQFF. The CDR3 nucleotides are TGCAGCGTTGGGGAAGGACTCGAGCAGTTCTTC.